This T cell receptor beta chain was obtained from a study of Tregs in tolerant kidney transplant recipients. This CDR3 spans 12 amino acids. The germline gives CDR1 SQVTM, CDR2 ANQGSEA. V lost 7 bases and J lost 7, with 13 bases in between. Here immunoSEQ multiplex PCR was the method, and the copy in TCRdb shows in-frame clones only, minus some. Of around 78,000 clones listed, approximately 89% are singletons. Thawed PBMCs were FACS-sorted into unstimulated CD4+CD25+CD127- regulatory T cells, CD4+CD25- non-regulatory cells, CD4 and CD8 cells. This chain joins TRBV29-1 and TRBJ2-2; D is perhaps TRBD1 or TRBD2 (5 bases each). The receptor was derived from a human donor who received a combined kidney and bone marrow transplant. The sample here was Tregs from blood, taken before the transplant. This chain's CDR3 is CSAGAGFGELFF. The CDR3 DNA reads as TGCAGCGCCGGGGCGGGTTTCGGGGAGCTGTTTTTT.